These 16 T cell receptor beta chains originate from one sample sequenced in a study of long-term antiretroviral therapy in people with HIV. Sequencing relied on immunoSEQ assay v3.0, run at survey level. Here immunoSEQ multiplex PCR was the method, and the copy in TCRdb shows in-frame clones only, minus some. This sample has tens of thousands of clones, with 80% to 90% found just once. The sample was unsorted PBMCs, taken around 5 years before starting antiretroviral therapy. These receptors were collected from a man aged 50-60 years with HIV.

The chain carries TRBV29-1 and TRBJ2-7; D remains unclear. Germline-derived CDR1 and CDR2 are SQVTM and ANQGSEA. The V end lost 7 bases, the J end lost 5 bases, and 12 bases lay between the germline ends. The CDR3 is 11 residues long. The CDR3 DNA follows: TGCAGCGCTCACAGTTCCCACGAGCAGTACTTC. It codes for CSAHSSHEQYF.

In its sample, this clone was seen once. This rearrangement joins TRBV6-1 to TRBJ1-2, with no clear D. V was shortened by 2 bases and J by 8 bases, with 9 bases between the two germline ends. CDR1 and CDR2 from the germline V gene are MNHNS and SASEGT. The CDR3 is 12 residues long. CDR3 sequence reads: CASSERVSGYTF. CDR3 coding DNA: TGTGCCAGCAGTGAACGGGTTAGCGGCTACACCTTC.

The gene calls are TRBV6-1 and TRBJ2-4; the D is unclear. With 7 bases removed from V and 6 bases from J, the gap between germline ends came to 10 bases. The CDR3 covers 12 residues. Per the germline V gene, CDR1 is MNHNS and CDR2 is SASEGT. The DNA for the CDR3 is TGTGCCAGCAAAGTGGGGTCAAACATTCAGTACTTC. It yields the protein CASKVGSNIQYF.

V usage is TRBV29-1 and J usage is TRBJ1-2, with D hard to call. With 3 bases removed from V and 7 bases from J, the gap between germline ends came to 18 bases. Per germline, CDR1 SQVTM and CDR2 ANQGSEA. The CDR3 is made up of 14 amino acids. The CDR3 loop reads CSVESLDKPGGYTF. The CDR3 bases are TGCAGCGTTGAGTCCCTAGACAAACCCGGTGGCTACACCTTC. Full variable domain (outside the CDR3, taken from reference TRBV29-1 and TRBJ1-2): SAVISQKPSRDICQRGTSLTIQCQVDSQVTMMFWYRQQPGQSLTLIATANQGSEATYESGFVIDKFPISRPNLTFSTLTVSNMSPEDSSIYLCSVESLDKPGGYTFGSGTRLTVV.

The CDR3 here is CASSYISTGGGDTQYF. The CDR3 region has the DNA TGTGCCAGCAGTTATATCTCGACAGGAGGGGGAGATACGCAGTATTTT. The chain uses TRBV6-5 and TRBJ2-3; D is possibly TRBD1 or TRBD2 (6 bases each). V lost 3 bases and J 5 bases, leaving 18 bases between the germline ends. CDR1 is MNHEY and CDR2 is SVGAGI in the germline V gene. This CDR3 region has 16 residues.

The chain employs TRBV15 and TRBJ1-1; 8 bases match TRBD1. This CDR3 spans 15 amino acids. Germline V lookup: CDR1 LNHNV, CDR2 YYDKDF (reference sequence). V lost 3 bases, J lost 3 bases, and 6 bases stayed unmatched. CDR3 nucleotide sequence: TGTGCCACCAGCAGGCAGGGGGCGCTGGACACTGAAGCTTTCTTT. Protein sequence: CATSRQGALDTEAFF.

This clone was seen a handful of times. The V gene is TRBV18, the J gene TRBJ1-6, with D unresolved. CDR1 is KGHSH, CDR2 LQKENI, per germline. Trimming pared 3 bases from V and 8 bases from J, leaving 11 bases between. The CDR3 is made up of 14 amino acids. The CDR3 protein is CASSPGIVDSPLHF. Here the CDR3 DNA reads TGTGCCAGCTCACCCGGGATCGTCGATTCACCCCTCCACTTT.

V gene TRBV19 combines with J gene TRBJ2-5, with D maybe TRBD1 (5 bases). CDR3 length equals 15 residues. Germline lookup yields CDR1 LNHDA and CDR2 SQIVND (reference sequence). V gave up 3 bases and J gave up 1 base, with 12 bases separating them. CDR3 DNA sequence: TGTGCCAGTAGTATTAGGAGACAGAGCCAAGAGACCCAGTACTTC. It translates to CASSIRRQSQETQYF.

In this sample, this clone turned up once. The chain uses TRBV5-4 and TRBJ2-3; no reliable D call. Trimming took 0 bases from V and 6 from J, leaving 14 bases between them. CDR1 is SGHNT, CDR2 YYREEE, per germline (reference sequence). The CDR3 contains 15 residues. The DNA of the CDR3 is TGTGCCAGCAGCTTGGCGGGTAGAATAGTGGATACGCAGTATTTT. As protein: CASSLAGRIVDTQYF.

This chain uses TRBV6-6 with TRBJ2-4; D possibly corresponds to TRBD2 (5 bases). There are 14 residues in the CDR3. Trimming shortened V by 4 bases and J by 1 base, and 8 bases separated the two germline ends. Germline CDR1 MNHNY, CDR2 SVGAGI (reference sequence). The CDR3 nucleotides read TGTGCCAGCAGTTCCGGACTGGCCAAAAACATTCAGTACTTC. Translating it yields CASSSGLAKNIQYF.

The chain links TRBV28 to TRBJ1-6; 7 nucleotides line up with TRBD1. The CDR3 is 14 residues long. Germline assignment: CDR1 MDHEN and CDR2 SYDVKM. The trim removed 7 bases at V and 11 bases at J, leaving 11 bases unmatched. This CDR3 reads CASNGDAGGAPLHF. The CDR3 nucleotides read TGTGCCAGCAATGGTGACGCAGGGGGGGCACCCCTCCACTTT.

The CDR3 loop is CASSITLADTYEQYF. The CDR3, as DNA: TGTGCCAGTAGTATTACGCTAGCGGACACCTACGAGCAGTACTTC. The chain has TRBV19 and TRBJ2-7; TRBD2 matches 7 bases. With 3 bases clipped from V and 2 bases from J, the junction kept 7 bases outside the gene matches. Germline V gives CDR1 LNHDA, CDR2 SQIVND (reference sequence). The CDR3 consists of 15 residues.

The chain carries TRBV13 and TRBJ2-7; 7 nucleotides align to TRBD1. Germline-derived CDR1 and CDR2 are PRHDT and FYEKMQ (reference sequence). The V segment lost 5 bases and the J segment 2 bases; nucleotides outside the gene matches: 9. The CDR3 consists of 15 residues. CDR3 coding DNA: TGTGCCAGCAGCCCTCGGACAGGAAAGACCTACGAGCAGTACTTC. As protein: CASSPRTGKTYEQYF.

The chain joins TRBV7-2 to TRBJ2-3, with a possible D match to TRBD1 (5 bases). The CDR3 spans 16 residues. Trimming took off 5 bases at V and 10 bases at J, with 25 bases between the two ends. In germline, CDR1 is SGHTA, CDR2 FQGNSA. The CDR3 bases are TGTGCCAGCAGCCCCGAGGTGGGGCTAGTGGTCTTTGCGCAGTATTTT. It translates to CASSPEVGLVVFAQYF.

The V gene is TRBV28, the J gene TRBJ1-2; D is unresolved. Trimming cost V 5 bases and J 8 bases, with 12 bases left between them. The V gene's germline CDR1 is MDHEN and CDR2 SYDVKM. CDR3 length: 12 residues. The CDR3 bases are TGTGCCAGCAGTCTCTCCAAAGGGGGCTACACCTTC. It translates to CASSLSKGGYTF.

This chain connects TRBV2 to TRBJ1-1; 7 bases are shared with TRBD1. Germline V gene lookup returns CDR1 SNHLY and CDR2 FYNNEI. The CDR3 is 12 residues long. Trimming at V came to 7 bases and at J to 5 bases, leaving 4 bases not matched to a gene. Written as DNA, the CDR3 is TGTGCCAGCAATACAGGGGTTACTGAAGCTTTCTTT. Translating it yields CASNTGVTEAFF.